The source of this TCR beta chain is a study of cytomegalovirus exposure and HLA in healthy donors (TCRdb year 2017). Notes on the research overall: According to a later analysis, the roughly 120 validation repertoires were produced on the same platform as the roughly 600 repertoires of the first cohort. The study combined high-throughput TCR immunosequencing, statistical association of individual TCRs with disease status, and machine learning to predict cytomegalovirus infection status. The study aimed to test whether signatures of past pathogen exposure could be identified by cataloging public T cell receptors. A separate validation cohort of approximately 130 different subjects was used in addition to the 666-subject first cohort.

Library generation was performed with the immunoSEQ multiplex PCR assay. On the authors' methods: A statistical classification framework was built for diagnosing cytomegalovirus status from the catalog of TCR beta chain sequences. The table comes from immuneACCESS by way of TCRdb, which keeps in-frame sequences with V and J called. Part of the clones is missing from these tables; in studies checked, under half for an unresolved V gene and the rest for unknown reasons. The DNA gave D and trimming, while V, J and clone size come from that table. The sample profile shows around 140,000 clones; nearly 90% of them were found once. 0.95% to 1.5% of the sample belongs to the ten largest clones. The junction shows trimming of 4 bases on V and 3 bases on J, and the gene matches do not reach 5 bases of it. Taken from cysteine to phenylalanine, the CDR3 has 16 residues. The only DNA kept is the CDR3, 48 bases in frame from the first base. In the germline V gene, CDR1 corresponds to KGHSH and CDR2 to LQKENI.

Remarks on this clone: No antigen is known for it. Base quality data are lacking; no much larger clone is found one base away.

The donors were included in the validation cohort of around 120 subjects, a group kept apart from the roughly 670-subject first cohort. The research as a whole found: Most TCR sequences were seen in very few donors, while some public TCRs were found in many individuals. A few of the identified cytomegalovirus-associated TCR beta chains were confirmed in vitro to be specific for cytomegalovirus antigens. Of the cluster scores, around 95% were above 0 in a later analysis, which found that TCRs clustered in the first cohort also tended to co-occur in the approximately 110 validation repertoires. The study listed approximately 150 TCR beta chains as associated with cytomegalovirus. The authors suggested that the approach could potentially be generalized to other disease states and immunological phenotypes. Cytomegalovirus status was reported to be diagnosed by the classifier with high specificity and sensitivity in both the original and validation cohorts. All 120 or so repertoires were used to score co-occurrence in the validation cohort in a later analysis, because that analysis had no HLA typing for the cohort.

This receptor was obtained from a woman aged 18-29 years in good health and CMV-seronegative. This chain joins TRBV18 to TRBJ1-5; 11 nucleotides in the junction match TRBD1. Sample: PBMCs. This receptor carries the CDR3 CASSLGQGALNQPQHF. The DNA reads TGTGCCAGCTCACTAGGACAGGGGGCTCTCAATCAGCCCCAGCATTTT.